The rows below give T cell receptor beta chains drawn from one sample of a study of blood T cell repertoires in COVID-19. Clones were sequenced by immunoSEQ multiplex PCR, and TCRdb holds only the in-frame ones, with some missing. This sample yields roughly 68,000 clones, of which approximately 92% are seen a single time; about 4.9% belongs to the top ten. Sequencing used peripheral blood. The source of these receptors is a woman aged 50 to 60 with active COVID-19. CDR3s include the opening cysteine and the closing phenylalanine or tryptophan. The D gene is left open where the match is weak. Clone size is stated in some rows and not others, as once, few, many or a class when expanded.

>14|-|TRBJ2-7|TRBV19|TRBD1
TGTGCCAGTAGTACGACAGGGGGAAGGGACGAGCAGTACTTC
CASSTTGGRDEQYF
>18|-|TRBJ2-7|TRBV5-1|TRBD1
TGCGCCAGCAGCGCGGGGGACAGGGGAGCTGGCGACTCAAACGAGCAGTACTTC
CASSAGDRGAGDSNEQYF
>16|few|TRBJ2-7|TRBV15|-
TGTGCCACCAGCAGGGACGTTCGGGGTCAAGGATACGAGCAGTACTTC
CATSRDVRGQGYEQYF
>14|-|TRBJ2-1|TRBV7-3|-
TGTGCCAGCAGCTCGGGGAGTATAGCGGAACAGCAGTTCTTC
CASSSGSIAEQQFF
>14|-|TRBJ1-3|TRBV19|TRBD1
TGTGCCAGTAGTCTAACAGGGGCTGGAAACACCATATATTTT
CASSLTGAGNTIYF
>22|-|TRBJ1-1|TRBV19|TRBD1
TGTGCCAGTCACGGATATGTCAGGACACACACGCTGACAGGGGGCCCGAACACTGAAGCTTTCTTT
CASHGYVRTHTLTGGPNTEAFF
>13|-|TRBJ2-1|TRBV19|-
TGTGCCAGTAGTACTGGGAGTTACAATGAGCAGTTCTTC
CASSTGSYNEQFF
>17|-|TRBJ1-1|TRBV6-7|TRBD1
TGTGCCAGCAGTCGACCAACCGTAGACAGGGGGGCCACTGAAGCTTTCTTT
CASSRPTVDRGATEAFF
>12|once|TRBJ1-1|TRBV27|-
TGTGCCAGCAGTCGGGTGAACACTGAAGCTTTCTTT
CASSRVNTEAFF
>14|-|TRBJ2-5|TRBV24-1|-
TGTGCCACCAGTGATTTCGGCGGACAAGAGACCCAGTACTTC
CATSDFGGQETQYF
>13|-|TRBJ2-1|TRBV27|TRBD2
TGTGCCAGCAGTTTAGTGGCGGGAGCTGAGCAGTTCTTC
CASSLVAGAEQFF
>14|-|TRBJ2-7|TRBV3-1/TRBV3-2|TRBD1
TGTGCCAGCAGCCAAGGGACAGGGGGATACGAGCAGTACTTC
CASSQGTGGYEQYF
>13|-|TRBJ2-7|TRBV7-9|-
TGTGCCAGCAGCAAAGACGGTAACCTACAGCAGTACTTC
CASSKDGNLQQYF
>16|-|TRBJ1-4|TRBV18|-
TGTGCCAGCTCACGACTCCCTGACAGTTTTAATGAAAAACTGTTTTTT
CASSRLPDSFNEKLFF
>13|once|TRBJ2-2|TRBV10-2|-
TGCGCCAGCAGTGACTATGTCACCGGGGAGCTGTTTTTT
CASSDYVTGELFF
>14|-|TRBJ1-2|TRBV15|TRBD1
TGTGCCACCAGCAAAGGACAGGGTGCCTATGGCTACACCTTC
CATSKGQGAYGYTF
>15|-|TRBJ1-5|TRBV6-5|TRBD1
TGTGCCAGCAATTTCGGGACAGGGGTCCCTCAGCCCCAGCATTTT
CASNFGTGVPQPQHF
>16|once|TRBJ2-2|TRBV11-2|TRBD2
TGTGCCAGCAGCTACCCGGGACTAGGGCCCTCAGGGGAGCTGTTTTTT
CASSYPGLGPSGELFF
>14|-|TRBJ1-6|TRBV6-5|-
TGTGCCAGCCGGGGGGGGAACTATAATTCACCCCTCCACTTT
CASRGGNYNSPLHF
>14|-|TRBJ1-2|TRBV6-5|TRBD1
TGTGCCAGCAGTCCCCCTACAGGGGGTGGTGGCTACACCTTC
CASSPPTGGGGYTF
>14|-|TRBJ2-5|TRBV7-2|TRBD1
TGTGCCAGCAGCTTAGGGACAGGGAGTGGGACCCAGTACTTC
CASSLGTGSGTQYF
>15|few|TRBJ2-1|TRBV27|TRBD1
TGTGCCAGCAGTTTAAGAGCGGACAGGCCAGATGAGCAGTTCTTC
CASSLRADRPDEQFF
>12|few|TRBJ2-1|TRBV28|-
TGTGCCAGCAGTGCCCCAGGGCTTGAGCAGTTCTTC
CASSAPGLEQFF
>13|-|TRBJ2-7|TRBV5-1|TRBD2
TGCGCCAGCAGCTTGGACGGGAGGTACGAGCAGTACTTC
CASSLDGRYEQYF
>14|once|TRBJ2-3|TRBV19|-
TGTGCCAGTAGTATAGGGCAGAGCACAGATACGCAGTATTTT
CASSIGQSTDTQYF
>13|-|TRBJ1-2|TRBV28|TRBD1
TGTGCCAGTTCCGGGACAGGATCATATGGCTACACCTTC
CASSGTGSYGYTF
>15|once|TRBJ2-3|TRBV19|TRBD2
TGTGCCAGTAGTATCGGCGGGAGGGCAGGAGATACGCAGTATTTT
CASSIGGRAGDTQYF
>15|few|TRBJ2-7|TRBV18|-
TGTGCCAGCTCCCACGGACCCGGGGGCTCCTACGAGCAGTACTTC
CASSHGPGGSYEQYF
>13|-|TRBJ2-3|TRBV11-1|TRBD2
TGTGCCACCAGACTAGCGGGCGCAGATACGCAGTATTTT
CATRLAGADTQYF
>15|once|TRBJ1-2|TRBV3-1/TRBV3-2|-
TGTGCCAGCAGTCCAAAGGCAGGGGCCAACTATGGCTACACCTTC
CASSPKAGANYGYTF
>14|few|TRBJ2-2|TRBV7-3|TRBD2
TGTGCCAGCAGCTTAGGAGGGGAGGGCGGGGAGCTGTTTTTT
CASSLGGEGGELFF
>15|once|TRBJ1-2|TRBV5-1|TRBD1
TGCGCCAGCAGCGGAGGGACAGGGGGAAACTATGGCTACACCTTC
CASSGGTGGNYGYTF
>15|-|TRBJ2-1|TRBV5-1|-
TGCGCCAGCAGCTTGGCAATGACTAGTTTTAATGAGCAGTTCTTC
CASSLAMTSFNEQFF
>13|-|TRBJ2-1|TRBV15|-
TGTGCCACCAGCAGAGACTCGTACAATGAGCAGTTCTTC
CATSRDSYNEQFF
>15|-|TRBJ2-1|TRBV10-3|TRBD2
TGTGCCATCAGCGCTGGGACTAGCGGGAGGGAAGAACAGTTCTTC
CAISAGTSGREEQFF
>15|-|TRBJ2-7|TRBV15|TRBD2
TGTGCCACCAGCAGAGGGACTAGCGGGAGTAACGAGCAGTACTTC
CATSRGTSGSNEQYF
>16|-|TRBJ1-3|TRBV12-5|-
TGTGCTAGTGGTAAATCTACGGGAGGGGAAGCGGTCACCATATATTTT
CASGKSTGGEAVTIYF
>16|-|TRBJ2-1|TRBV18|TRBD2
TGTGCCAGCTCACCAACTAGCGGCGCATCCTACAATGAGCAGTTCTTC
CASSPTSGASYNEQFF
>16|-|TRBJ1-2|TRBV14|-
TGTGCCAGCAGCCAAGACTGGGCAGGGCCTCGGTTTCGCTACACCTTC
CASSQDWAGPRFRYTF
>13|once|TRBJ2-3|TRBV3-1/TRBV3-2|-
TGTGCCAGCAGCCTATCAGGGACAGATACGCAGTATTTT
CASSLSGTDTQYF
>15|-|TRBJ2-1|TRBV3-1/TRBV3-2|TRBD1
TGTGCCAGCAGCCAAGGGACAGGGGCCAACAATGAGCAGTTCTTC
CASSQGTGANNEQFF
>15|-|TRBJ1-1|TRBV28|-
TGTGCCAGCACCTTGACAGGTAGGATGGGCACTGAAGCTTTCTTT
CASTLTGRMGTEAFF
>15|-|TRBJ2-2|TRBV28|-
TGTGCCAGCAGCGGGGGGGACAGAAGGACCGGGGAGCTGTTTTTT
CASSGGDRRTGELFF
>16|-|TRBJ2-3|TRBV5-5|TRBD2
TGTGCCAGCAGCTTGTGGGCTAGCGGAGCCACAGATACGCAGTATTTT
CASSLWASGATDTQYF
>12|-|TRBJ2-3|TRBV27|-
TGTGCCAGCGGGGAGCCTGCAGATACGCAGTATTTT
CASGEPADTQYF
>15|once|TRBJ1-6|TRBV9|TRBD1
TGTGCCAGCAGCCCTCCGGGGACAGGGGCGAGGCCCCTCCACTTT
CASSPPGTGARPLHF
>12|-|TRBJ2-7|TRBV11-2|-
TGTGCCAGCAGCACCAGACTCCCCCCCCAGTACTTC
CASSTRLPPQYF
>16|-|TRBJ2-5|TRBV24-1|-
TGTGCCACCAGTGACGCCGGAGGAAGCCCCCAAGAGACCCAGTACTTC
CATSDAGGSPQETQYF
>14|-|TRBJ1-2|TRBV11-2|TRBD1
TGTGCCAGCAGTTCCGGGACAGGGGCTTCTGGCTACACCTTC
CASSSGTGASGYTF
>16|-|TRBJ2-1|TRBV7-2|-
TGTGCCAGCAGCATTCTACTGAGGATCTCCTACAATGAGCAGTTCTTC
CASSILLRISYNEQFF
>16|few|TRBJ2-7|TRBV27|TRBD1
TGTGCCAGCAGTCCCGGACAGGGGGACAGGGCCTACGAGCAGTACTTC
CASSPGQGDRAYEQYF
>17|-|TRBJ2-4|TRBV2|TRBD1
TGTGCCAGCACCGATGCGATCCGGGACAGGGCGCAAAACATTCAGTACTTC
CASTDAIRDRAQNIQYF
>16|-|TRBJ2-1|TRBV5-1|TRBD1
TGCGCCAGCAGCTTGGGAGGGACAGGGGGGAACAATGAGCAGTTCTTC
CASSLGGTGGNNEQFF
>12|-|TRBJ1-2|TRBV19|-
TGTGCCAGTAGAGACAGTAACTATGGCTACACCTTC
CASRDSNYGYTF
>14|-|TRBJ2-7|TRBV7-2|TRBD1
TGTGCCAGCAGCATCCGGGACAGAGGCCACGAGCAGTACTTC
CASSIRDRGHEQYF
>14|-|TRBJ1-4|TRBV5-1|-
TGCGCCAGCAACCCCGGAGGCCTTAATGAAAAACTGTTTTTT
CASNPGGLNEKLFF
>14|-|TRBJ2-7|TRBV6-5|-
TGTGCCAGCAGCCTAGGGACAAATACCTACGAGCAGTACTTC
CASSLGTNTYEQYF
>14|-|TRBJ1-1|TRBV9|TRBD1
TGTGCCAGCAGCGAGGGACAGGAGAACACTGAAGCTTTCTTT
CASSEGQENTEAFF
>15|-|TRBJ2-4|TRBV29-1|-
TGCAGCGTTGAAGGGGCGGACTGGAGCAAAAACATTCAGTACTTC
CSVEGADWSKNIQYF